This T cell receptor (beta chain) was retrieved from a study of T cells after yellow fever vaccination. General study points: Though it reached lower strength, the secondary response hit its peak faster, day 5 versus 15. In FACS-sorted repertoires, abundant clonotypes from the bulk population could appear as contaminants. In post-booster samples, most primary-vaccination clones reappeared (approximately 97% CD4, 70% to 90% CD8).

The CDR3 covers 13 residues. Trimming removed 5 bases from V and 3 bases from J, with 8 bases in between. Germline V gene lookup returns CDR1 SGHRS and CDR2 YFSETQ. By 5'RACE template switching, TCR cDNA was produced, with a universal primer site and UMIs added in the process. TCRdb independently ran MiXCR on the 5' RACE reads; one entry per CDR3 protein. This table holds around 320,000 distinct CDR3 sequences, around 10% found once. As to this clonotype: Antigen: not known.

The clonotype originates from a man aged 18 to 30 who received the YFV17D yellow fever vaccine. V is TRBV5-1 and J is TRBJ2-2; no clear D. Specimen: CD4+ T cells sorted from PBMCs, collected 5 days after the yellow fever booster vaccination. CDR3 DNA: TGCGCCAGCAGGGAAAGTTACACCGGGGAGCTGTTTTTT. Protein sequence: CASRESYTGELFF.